This T cell receptor beta chain was sequenced for a study of blood T cell repertoires in COVID-19. Study context: Samples of COVID-19 (acute and convalescent) were obtained from the United States, Italy and Spain. Sources were T cells, B-cell-depleted T cells, or PBMCs; the material itself was cDNA or gDNA.

Assay: immunoSEQ multiplex PCR; the TCRdb copy retains only in-frame clones and omits some. The top ten clones hold 1.2% of a sample with 130,000 to 150,000 clones, around 89% of them seen once. V dropped 1 base and J dropped 0 bases, with 6 bases sitting between them. CDR3 length: 14 residues. Looked up from germline, CDR1 is KGHSH and CDR2 is LQKENI. The chain combines TRBV18 with TRBJ1-1; a possible D gene is TRBD1 (5 bases). The clonotype originates from a woman aged 30 to 39 with acute COVID-19. Sequencing input: PBMCs or T cells enriched from blood (not recorded which). The CDR3 region is CASSPQGMNTEAFF. The CDR3 DNA is TGTGCCAGCTCACCACAGGGGATGAACACTGAAGCTTTCTTT.